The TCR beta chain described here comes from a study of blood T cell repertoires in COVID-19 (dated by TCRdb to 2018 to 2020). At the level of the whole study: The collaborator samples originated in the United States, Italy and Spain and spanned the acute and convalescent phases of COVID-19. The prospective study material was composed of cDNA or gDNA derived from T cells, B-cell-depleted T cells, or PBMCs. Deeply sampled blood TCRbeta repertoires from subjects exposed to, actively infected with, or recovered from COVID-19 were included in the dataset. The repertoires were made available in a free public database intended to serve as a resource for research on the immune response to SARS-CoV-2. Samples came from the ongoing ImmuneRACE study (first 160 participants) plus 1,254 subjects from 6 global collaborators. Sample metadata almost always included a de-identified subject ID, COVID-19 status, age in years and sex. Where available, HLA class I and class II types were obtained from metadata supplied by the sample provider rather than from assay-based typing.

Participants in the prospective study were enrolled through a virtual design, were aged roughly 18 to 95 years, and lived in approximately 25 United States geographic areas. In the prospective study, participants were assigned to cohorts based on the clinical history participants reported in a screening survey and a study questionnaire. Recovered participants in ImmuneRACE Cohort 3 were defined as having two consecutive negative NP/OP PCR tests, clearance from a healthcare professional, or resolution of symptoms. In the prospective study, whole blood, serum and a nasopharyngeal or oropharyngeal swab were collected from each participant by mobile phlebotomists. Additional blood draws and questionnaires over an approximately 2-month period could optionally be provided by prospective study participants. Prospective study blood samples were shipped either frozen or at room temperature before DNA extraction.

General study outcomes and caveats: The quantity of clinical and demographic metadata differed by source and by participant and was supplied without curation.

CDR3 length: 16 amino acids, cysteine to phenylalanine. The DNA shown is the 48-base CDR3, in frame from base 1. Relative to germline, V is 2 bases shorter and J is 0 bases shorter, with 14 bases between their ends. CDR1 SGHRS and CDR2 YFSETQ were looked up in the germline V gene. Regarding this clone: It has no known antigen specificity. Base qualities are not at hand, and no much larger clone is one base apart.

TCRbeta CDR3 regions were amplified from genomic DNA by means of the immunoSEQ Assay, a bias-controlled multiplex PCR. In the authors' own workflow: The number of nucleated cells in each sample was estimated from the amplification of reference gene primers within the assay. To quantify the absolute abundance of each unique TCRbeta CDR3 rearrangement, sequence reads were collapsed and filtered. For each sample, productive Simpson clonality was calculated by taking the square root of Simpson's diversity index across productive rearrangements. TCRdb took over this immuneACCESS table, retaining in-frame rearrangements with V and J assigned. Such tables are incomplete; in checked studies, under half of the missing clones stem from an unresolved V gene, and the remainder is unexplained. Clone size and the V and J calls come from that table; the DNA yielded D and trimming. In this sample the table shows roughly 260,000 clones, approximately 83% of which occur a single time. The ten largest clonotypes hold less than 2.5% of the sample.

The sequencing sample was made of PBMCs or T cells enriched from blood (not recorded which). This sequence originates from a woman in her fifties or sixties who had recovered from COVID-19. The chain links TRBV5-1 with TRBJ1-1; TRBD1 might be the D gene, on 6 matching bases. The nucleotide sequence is TGCGCCAGCAGCTTAAGCGGACAGATAATGAACACTGAAGCTTTCTTT. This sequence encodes CASSLSGQIMNTEAFF. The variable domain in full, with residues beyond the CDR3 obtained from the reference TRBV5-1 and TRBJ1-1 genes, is KAGVTQTPRYLIKTRGQQVTLSCSPISGHRSVSWYQQTPGQGLQFLFEYFSETQRNKGNFPGRFSGRQFSNSRSEMNVSTLELGDSALYLCASSLSGQIMNTEAFFGQGTRLTVV.